The entry below describes one T cell receptor beta chain. Its specificity is not known. A single record per CDR3 protein comes from TCRdb applying MiXCR to the 5' RACE reads. This table holds about 50,000 distinct CDR3 sequences, 28% found once. The CDR3 length is 14 residues. The V end lost 7 bases, the J end lost 8 bases, and 18 bases lay between the germline ends. Study-level points and caveats: Tumor memory CD4+ T cell TCR gene usage was found to cluster with blood and lymph node memory CD4+ cells and with lymph node naive CD4+ cells. Whole repertoires were not studied in the larger cohort, only one V-J beta rearrangement.

The source material was naive CD4+ T cells sorted from blood. Noted subset: naive CD4+ T cells, CD4+CD45RA+CD25-. The receptor was isolated from a female donor with breast cancer. V and J are TRBV12-3 or TRBV12-4 and TRBJ2-1; D may be TRBD1 or TRBD2 (7 bases each). In nucleotides, the CDR3 is TGTGCCAGCAACCCAGGGGGGGGAGTCCATGAGCAGTTCTTC. Translated, it gives CASNPGGGVHEQFF.